Listed below are T cell receptor beta chains from one sample, sequenced in a study of cytomegalovirus exposure and HLA in healthy donors. TCRdb's table, derived via immunoSEQ multiplex PCR, lists solely in-frame clones and lacks some. The sample carries roughly 170,000 clones, approximately 80% recorded once. The sample was PBMCs. The receptors derive from a female donor in good health and CMV-seronegative. The CDR3 runs from the conserved cysteine through the conserved F or W. D genes are given only for firm matches. Clone size is stated in some rows and not others, as once, few, many or a class when expanded.

TRBV7-6,TRBD2,TRBJ2-3,-,TGTGCCAGCAGCTTAGACACTGCGGGAGGTGGAGATACGCAGTATTTT,CASSLDTAGGGDTQYF
TRBV25-1,TRBD2,TRBJ2-5,-,TGTGCCAGCAGTGAACCGGGACTAGCTGAGACCCAGTACTTC,CASSEPGLAETQYF
TRBV19,TRBD2,TRBJ2-3,-,TGTGCCAGTAGTACGCGACGACTAGCGGGAACCACAGATACGCAGTATTTT,CASSTRRLAGTTDTQYF
TRBV7-8,-,TRBJ1-5,-,TGTGCCAGCAGCCCCAGGGTTAATAGCAATCAGCCCCAGCATTTT,CASSPRVNSNQPQHF
TRBV28,TRBD2,TRBJ2-1,few,TGTGCCAGCAGTTTTACACTTAGCGGGAGGGTTTACAATGAGCAGTTCTTC,CASSFTLSGRVYNEQFF
TRBV28,-,TRBJ2-2,-,TGTGCCAGCAGTCGGTCCAGGGGGGAGCTGTTTTTT,CASSRSRGELFF
TRBV7-8,-,TRBJ1-1,-,TGTGCCAGCAGCTTAAGGGGGATCACTGAAGCTTTCTTT,CASSLRGITEAFF
TRBV7-9,TRBD2,TRBJ2-7,-,TGTGCCAGCAGCTGGACTAGCCTCAACTCCTACGAGCAGTACTTC,CASSWTSLNSYEQYF
TRBV5-1,TRBD1,TRBJ2-7,-,TGCGCCAGTAAATCCGGGACAGGGGACTACGAGCAGTACTTC,CASKSGTGDYEQYF
TRBV19,-,TRBJ2-5,once,TGTGCCAGACGCTACAGGGAAGAGACCCAGTACTTC,CARRYREETQYF
TRBV7-8,-,TRBJ1-3,-,TGTGCCAGCAGCTTAAGGGGACTCCGGGAAGGAAACACCATATATTTT,CASSLRGLREGNTIYF
TRBV5-1,TRBD2,TRBJ2-1,-,TGCGCCAGCAGCTTCCGGGAGGGCCCCGATGAGCAGTTCTTC,CASSFREGPDEQFF
TRBV5-4,TRBD1,TRBJ2-7,-,TGTGCCAGCACAATCGGGACAGGGATGTACGAGCAGTACTTC,CASTIGTGMYEQYF
TRBV5-6,-,TRBJ1-6,-,TGTGCCAGCAGTGATCAGGGGAAACCCTCACCCCTCCACTTT,CASSDQGKPSPLHF
TRBV7-9,-,TRBJ1-1,-,TGTTCCAGCAGCGGGACAAGGGGGAGAGGGGACACTGAAGCTTTCTTT,CSSSGTRGRGDTEAFF
TRBV27,-,TRBJ2-5,-,TGTGCCAGCAGGCGAGAAGAGACCCAGTACTTC,CASRREETQYF
TRBV10-2,-,TRBJ1-6,-,TGCGCCAGCCATGGGGGGGGCAGCTCCTATAATTCACCCCTCCACTTT,CASHGGGSSYNSPLHF
TRBV7-9,-,TRBJ2-3,-,TGTGCCAGCAGCCCCCCGACTAGGCCGGGCACAGATACGCAGTATTTT,CASSPPTRPGTDTQYF
TRBV4-1,-,TRBJ2-5,-,TGCGCCAGCAGCCAGGACGATACAAGGACAAGGACCCAGTACTTC,CASSQDDTRTRTQYF
TRBV5-6,-,TRBJ1-2,-,TGTGCCAGCAGCTTGGGGTGGACAGTTGGGGGCTACACCTTC,CASSLGWTVGGYTF
TRBV28,TRBD1,TRBJ2-4,-,TGTGCCAGCAGTTTAGGGACAGCCCACCAGGGACACATTCAGTACTTC,CASSLGTAHQGHIQYF
TRBV5-4,TRBD1,TRBJ2-7,-,TGTGCCAGCAGCTCCTCCGGGACAGAGATCGAGCAGTACTTC,CASSSSGTEIEQYF
TRBV21-1,-,TRBJ1-2,-,TGTGCCAGCAGCAAATCTGCAGACCGGGACAGCTCCCGGGATGGCTACACCTTC,CASSKSADRDSSRDGYTF
TRBV6-6,-,TRBJ2-7,-,TGTGCCAGCAGTCAATTGACAGCCTGGGGCGAGCAGTACTTC,CASSQLTAWGEQYF
TRBV19,-,TRBJ1-5,few,TGTGCCAGTAGTATCTCTAGCAATCAGCCCCAGCATTTT,CASSISSNQPQHF
TRBV28,-,TRBJ1-5,-,TGTGCCAGCGGTAGGGGGATTTATCAGCCCCAGCATTTT,CASGRGIYQPQHF
TRBV18,TRBD2,TRBJ2-6,-,TGTGCCAGCTCACCCCAGGCGGGACTAAGCTCTGGGGCCAACGTCCTGACTTTC,CASSPQAGLSSGANVLTF
TRBV15,TRBD1,TRBJ1-3,-,TGTGCCACCAGCAGAGACCGGGACAGCTCTGGAAACACCATATATTTT,CATSRDRDSSGNTIYF
TRBV9,TRBD2,TRBJ2-1,-,TGTGCCAGCAGCCTCCGGGGAGGACTAGCGGGGCAAATCTCCTACAATGAGCAGTTCTTC,CASSLRGGLAGQISYNEQFF
TRBV7-9,TRBD1,TRBJ2-1,-,TGTGCCAGCAGCTCCCACCCTCGGGACAGCCAGGGGCTAAGCGAGCAGTTCTTC,CASSSHPRDSQGLSEQFF
TRBV10-3,-,TRBJ1-1,-,TGTGCCGCTTCGAATGGCCTGAACACTGAAGCTTTCTTT,CAASNGLNTEAFF
TRBV30,-,TRBJ2-7,-,TGTGCCTGGGAACAGGTCTACGAGCAGTACTTC,CAWEQVYEQYF
TRBV7-2,-,TRBJ2-3,few,TGTGCCAGCAGCTTAGCGGGGGGGCCGCAGGGTACGCAGTATTTT,CASSLAGGPQGTQYF
TRBV9,-,TRBJ2-2,few,TGTGCCAGCAGCAAGCACAGGGAACTCGGGGAGCTGTTTTTT,CASSKHRELGELFF
TRBV7-9,-,TRBJ2-7,-,TGTGCCAGCAGCCTGTTGACAGGGGGCCTAGCGGGAGCCGGGGAGCAGTACTTC,CASSLLTGGLAGAGEQYF
TRBV5-6,-,TRBJ1-4,-,TGTGCCAGCAGCTACGACAGAAATGAAAAACTGTTTTTT,CASSYDRNEKLFF
TRBV10-2,-,TRBJ2-2,-,TGCGCCAGCCTAAAACTAGTCCTCTCGAACACCGGGGAGCTGTTTTTT,CASLKLVLSNTGELFF
TRBV5-1,-,TRBJ2-5,few,TGCGCCAGCAGCTTACGGGAGACCCAGTACTTC,CASSLRETQYF
TRBV7-2,TRBD2,TRBJ2-5,-,TGTGCGACGGCCAGACTAGCGGGTAACCAAGAGACCCAGTACTTC,CATARLAGNQETQYF
TRBV7-2,TRBD1,TRBJ1-2,once,TGTGCCAGCAGCTCCGACAGGGCTGTCTATGGCTACACCTTC,CASSSDRAVYGYTF
TRBV7-3,-,TRBJ2-7,once,TGTGCCAGCAGCTTAAGCCCCGACGGGACCTACGAGCAGTACTTC,CASSLSPDGTYEQYF
TRBV19,TRBD2,TRBJ2-7,-,TGTGCCAGTAGTCCCCACTCCCTAGCGGGAGTAAGGGAGCAGTACTTC,CASSPHSLAGVREQYF
TRBV11-2,-,TRBJ1-1,once,TGTGCCAGCAGCTTAGGCGGCCAAAACACTGAAGCCTTCTTT,CASSLGGQNTEAFF
TRBV28,-,TRBJ1-2,once,TGTGCCAGCACCCCCCCTATACAGGGAAGATATGGCTACACCTTC,CASTPPIQGRYGYTF
TRBV7-2,TRBD2,TRBJ2-5,once,TGTGCCAGCAGCTTCAGCGGGGGGGCCCAAGGGACCCAGTACTTC,CASSFSGGAQGTQYF
TRBV25-1,TRBD2,TRBJ2-1,-,TGTGCCAGCAGTGATAGCGGGGGGGTTTACAATGAGCAGTTCTTC,CASSDSGGVYNEQFF
TRBV7-9,-,TRBJ1-2,-,TGTGCCAGCAGTTTAAGGGGATATGGCTACACCTTC,CASSLRGYGYTF
TRBV28,-,TRBJ1-5,medium-sized,TGTGCCATCTACTCACAGCCTTATAGCAATCAGCCCCAGCATTTT,CAIYSQPYSNQPQHF
TRBV6-5,TRBD1,TRBJ1-1,-,TGTGCCAGCAGTTACTCTCGGACAGGGGGCACTGAAGCTTTCTTT,CASSYSRTGGTEAFF
TRBV5-5,-,TRBJ1-2,-,TGTGCCAGCAGCTTTAGTAAAGGGGATGGCTACACCTTC,CASSFSKGDGYTF
TRBV21-1,-,TRBJ2-3,once,TGTGCCAGCAGTATCTGGACAGCATGCACAGATACGCAGTATTTT,CASSIWTACTDTQYF
TRBV4-2,TRBD1,TRBJ1-1,-,TGTGCCAGCAGCGATACAGGGGGAAACACTGAAGCTTTCTTT,CASSDTGGNTEAFF
TRBV6-5,TRBD2,TRBJ2-5,-,TGTGCCAGCAGCCTTAGCGGGGGGGCTGAAGAGCAGTACTTC,CASSLSGGAEEQYF
TRBV27,-,TRBJ2-1,few,TGTGCCAGCTCCCAAGGCGGAGGGTGGGAGCAGTTCTTC,CASSQGGGWEQFF
TRBV11-2,-,TRBJ1-4,once,TGTGCCAGCAGCTTAGTCGAGGCTGAAAAACTGTTTTTT,CASSLVEAEKLFF
TRBV4-3,-,TRBJ2-6,-,TGCGCCAGCAGCCAAGAAAAGGCCTCTGGGGCCAACGGCCTGACTTTC,CASSQEKASGANGLTF